This T cell receptor (beta chain) was found in a study of blood T cell repertoires in COVID-19. Study-wide background: From the United States, Italy and Spain came samples of acute and convalescent COVID-19.

Source study methods: Reference gene primer amplification gave nucleated cell count estimates. Repertoires were generated with immunoSEQ multiplex PCR, while TCRdb's copy carries only in-frame clones and drops some. Clone size and V and J calls were adopted from that table, with D and trimming inferred from the DNA. This sample has a few hundred thousand clones, with more than 65% found just once. The Seattle site enrolled patients during active infection and followed them longitudinally. Germline values: CDR1 SGDLS, CDR2 YYNGEE. The length of the CDR3 is 14 residues. With 0 bases removed from V and 9 bases from J, the gap between germline ends came to 13 bases.

Sequenced input: peripheral blood. The sequence was obtained from a person aged 65-85 years with COVID-19, enrolled during active disease. The V and J genes are TRBV9 and TRBJ2-1; D is possibly TRBD2 (6 bases). DNA for the CDR3: TGTGCCAGCAGCGTAGGGCCCCTGGAGGGTGAGCAGTTCTTC. This sequence encodes CASSVGPLEGEQFF. Complete variable domain (other parts from reference TRBV9 and TRBJ2-1): DSGVTQTPKHLITATGQRVTLRCSPRSGDLSVYWYQQSLDQGLQFLIQYYNGEERAKGNILERFSAQQFPDLHSELNLSSLELGDSALYFCASSVGPLEGEQFFGPGTRLTVL.